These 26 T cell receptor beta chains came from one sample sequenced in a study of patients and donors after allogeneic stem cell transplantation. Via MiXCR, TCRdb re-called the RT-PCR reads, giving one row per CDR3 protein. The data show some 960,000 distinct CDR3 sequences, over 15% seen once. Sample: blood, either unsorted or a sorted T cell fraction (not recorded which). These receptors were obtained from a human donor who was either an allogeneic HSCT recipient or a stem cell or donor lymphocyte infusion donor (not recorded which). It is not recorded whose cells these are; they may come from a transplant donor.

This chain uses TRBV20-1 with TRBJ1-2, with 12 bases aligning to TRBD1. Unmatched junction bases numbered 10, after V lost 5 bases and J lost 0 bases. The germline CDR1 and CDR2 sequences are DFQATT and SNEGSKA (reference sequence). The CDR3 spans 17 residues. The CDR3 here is CSAPLPGQGASNYGYTF. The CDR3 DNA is TGCAGTGCTCCCCTCCCGGGACAGGGGGCCTCTAACTATGGCTACACCTTC.

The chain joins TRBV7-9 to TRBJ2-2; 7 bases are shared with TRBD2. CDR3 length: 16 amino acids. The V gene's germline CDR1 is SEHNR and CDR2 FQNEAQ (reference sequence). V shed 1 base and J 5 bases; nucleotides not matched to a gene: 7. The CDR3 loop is CASSLEFGRTTGELFF. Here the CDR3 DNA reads TGTGCCAGCAGCTTAGAGTTCGGGAGGACTACCGGGGAGCTGTTTTTT.

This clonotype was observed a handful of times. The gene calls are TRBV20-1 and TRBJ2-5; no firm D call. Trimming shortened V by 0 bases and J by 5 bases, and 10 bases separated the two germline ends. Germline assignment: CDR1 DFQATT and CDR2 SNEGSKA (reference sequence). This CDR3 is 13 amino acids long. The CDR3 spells CSAREVSLETQYF. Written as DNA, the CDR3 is TGCAGTGCTAGAGAGGTGTCACTGGAGACCCAGTACTTC.

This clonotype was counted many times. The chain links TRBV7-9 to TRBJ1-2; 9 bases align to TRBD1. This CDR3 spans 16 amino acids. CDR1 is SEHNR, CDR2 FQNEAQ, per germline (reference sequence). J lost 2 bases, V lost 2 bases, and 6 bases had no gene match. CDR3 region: CASSLRGQGTNYGYTF. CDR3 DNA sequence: TGTGCCAGCAGCTTAAGGGGACAGGGAACAAACTATGGCTACACCTTC.

The CDR3 here is CASSVVTFLDTGDEQFF. The DNA of the CDR3 is TGTGCCAGCAGCGTAGTGACATTCCTCGATACGGGGGATGAGCAGTTCTTC. The chain joins TRBV9 to TRBJ2-1, with D possibly TRBD2 on 6 matching bases. This CDR3 spans 17 amino acids. Germline CDR1 reads SGDLS; CDR2 reads YYNGEE. V lost 0 bases and J 8 bases, leaving 21 bases between the germline ends.

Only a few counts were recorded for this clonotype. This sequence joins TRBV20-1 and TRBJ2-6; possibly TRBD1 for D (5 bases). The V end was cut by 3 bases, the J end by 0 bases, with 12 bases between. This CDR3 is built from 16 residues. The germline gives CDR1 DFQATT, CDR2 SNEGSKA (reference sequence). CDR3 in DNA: TGCAGTGCTAGTAAGGGGCTGACCTCTGGGGCCAACGTCCTGACTTTC. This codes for CSASKGLTSGANVLTF.

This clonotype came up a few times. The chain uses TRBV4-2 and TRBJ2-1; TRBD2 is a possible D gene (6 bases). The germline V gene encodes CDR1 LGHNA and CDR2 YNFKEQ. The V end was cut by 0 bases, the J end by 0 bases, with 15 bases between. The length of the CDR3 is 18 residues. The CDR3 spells CASSQDPHRGSSYNEQFF. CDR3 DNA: TGTGCCAGCAGCCAAGATCCCCACCGGGGGAGCTCCTACAATGAGCAGTTCTTC.

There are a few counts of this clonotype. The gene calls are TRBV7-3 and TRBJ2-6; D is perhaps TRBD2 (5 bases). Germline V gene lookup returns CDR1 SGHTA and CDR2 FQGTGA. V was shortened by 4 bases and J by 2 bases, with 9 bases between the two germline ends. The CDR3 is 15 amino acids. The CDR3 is CASSSFGAGANVLTF. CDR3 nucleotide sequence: TGTGCCAGCAGCTCATTCGGGGCTGGGGCCAACGTCCTGACTTTC.

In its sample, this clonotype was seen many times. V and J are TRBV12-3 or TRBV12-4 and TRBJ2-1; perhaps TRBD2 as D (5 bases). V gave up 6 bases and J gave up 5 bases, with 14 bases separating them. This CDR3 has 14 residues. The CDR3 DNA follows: TGTGCCAGCAGCCCTTCGGGGAGAAACAATGAGCAGTTCTTC. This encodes CASSPSGRNNEQFF.

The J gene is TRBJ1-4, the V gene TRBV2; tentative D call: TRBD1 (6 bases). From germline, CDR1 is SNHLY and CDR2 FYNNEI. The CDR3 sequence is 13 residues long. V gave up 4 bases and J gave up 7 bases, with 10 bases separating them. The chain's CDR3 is CASSVIQGEKLFF. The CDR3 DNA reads TGTGCCAGCAGTGTAATACAGGGTGAAAAACTGTTTTTT.

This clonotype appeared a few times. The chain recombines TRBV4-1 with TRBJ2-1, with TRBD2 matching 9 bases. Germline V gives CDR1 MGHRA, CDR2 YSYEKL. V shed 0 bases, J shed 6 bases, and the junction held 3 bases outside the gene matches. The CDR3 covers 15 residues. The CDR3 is CASSQEGTSRNEQFF. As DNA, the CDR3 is TGCGCCAGCAGCCAAGAAGGGACTAGCCGCAATGAGCAGTTCTTC.

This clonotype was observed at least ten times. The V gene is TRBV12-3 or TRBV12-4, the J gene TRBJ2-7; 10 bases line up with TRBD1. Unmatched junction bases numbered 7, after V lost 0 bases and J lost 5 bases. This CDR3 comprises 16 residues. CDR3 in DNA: TGTGCCAGCAGTTTAGCCGTATGGGACAGGGGTAACGAGCAGTACTTC. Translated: CASSLAVWDRGNEQYF.

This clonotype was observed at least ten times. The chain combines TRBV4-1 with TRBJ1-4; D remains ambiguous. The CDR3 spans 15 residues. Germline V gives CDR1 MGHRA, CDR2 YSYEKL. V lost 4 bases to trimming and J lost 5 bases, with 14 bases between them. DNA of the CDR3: TGCGCCAGCAGCCCGATGGACTGGGTAAATGAAAAACTGTTTTTT. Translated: CASSPMDWVNEKLFF.

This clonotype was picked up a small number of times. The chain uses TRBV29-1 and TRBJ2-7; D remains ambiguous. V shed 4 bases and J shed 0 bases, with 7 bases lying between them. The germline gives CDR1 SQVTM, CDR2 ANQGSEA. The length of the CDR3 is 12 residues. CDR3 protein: CSVVVDSYEQYF. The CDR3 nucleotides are TGCAGCGTTGTCGTCGACTCCTACGAGCAGTACTTC.

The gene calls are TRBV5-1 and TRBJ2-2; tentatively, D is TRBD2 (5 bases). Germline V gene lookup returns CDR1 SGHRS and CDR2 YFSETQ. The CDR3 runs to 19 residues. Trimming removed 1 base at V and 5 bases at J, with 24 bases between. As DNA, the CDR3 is TGCGCCAGCAGCTTGAGTACCTACTCAGAGGGAACTGGGACCGGGGAGCTGTTTTTT. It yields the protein CASSLSTYSEGTGTGELFF.

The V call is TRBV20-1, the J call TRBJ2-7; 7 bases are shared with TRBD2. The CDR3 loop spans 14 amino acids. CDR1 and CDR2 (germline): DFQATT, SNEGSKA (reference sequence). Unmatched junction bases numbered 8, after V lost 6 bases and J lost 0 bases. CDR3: CSARSGLHSYEQYF. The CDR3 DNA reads TGCAGTGCCAGATCGGGACTACACTCCTACGAGCAGTACTTC.

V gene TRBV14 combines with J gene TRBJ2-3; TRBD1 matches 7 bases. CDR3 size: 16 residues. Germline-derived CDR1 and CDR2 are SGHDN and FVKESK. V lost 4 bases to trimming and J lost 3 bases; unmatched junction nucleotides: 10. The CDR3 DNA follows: TGTGCCAGCAGCCCACTTTTGAGGGGGCGAACAGATACGCAGTATTTT. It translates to CASSPLLRGRTDTQYF.

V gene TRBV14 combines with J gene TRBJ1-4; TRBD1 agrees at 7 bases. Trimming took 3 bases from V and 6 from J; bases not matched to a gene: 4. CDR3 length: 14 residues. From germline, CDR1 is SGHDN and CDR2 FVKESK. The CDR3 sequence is CASSQTTGYEKLFF. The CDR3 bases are TGTGCCAGCAGCCAGACGACAGGGTATGAAAAACTGTTTTTT.

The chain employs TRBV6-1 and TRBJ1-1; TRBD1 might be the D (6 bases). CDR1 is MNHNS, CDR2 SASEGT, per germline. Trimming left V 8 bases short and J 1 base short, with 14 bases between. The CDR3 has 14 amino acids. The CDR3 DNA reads TGTGCCAGCCGATCCGGGACACGGAACACTGAAGCTTTCTTT. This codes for CASRSGTRNTEAFF.

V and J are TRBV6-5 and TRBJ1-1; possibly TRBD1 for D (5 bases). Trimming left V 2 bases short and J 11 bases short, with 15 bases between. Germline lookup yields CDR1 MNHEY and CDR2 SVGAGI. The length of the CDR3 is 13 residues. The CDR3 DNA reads TGTGCCAGCAGTTACGGGGCAGGGCGGAAGGCTTTCTTT. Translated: CASSYGAGRKAFF.

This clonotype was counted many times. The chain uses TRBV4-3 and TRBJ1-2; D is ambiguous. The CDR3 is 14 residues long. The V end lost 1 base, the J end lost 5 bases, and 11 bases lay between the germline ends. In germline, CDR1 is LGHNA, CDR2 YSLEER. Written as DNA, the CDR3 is TGCGCCAGCAGCCAAGTCCCGAGTTCTTATGGCTACACCTTC. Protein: CASSQVPSSYGYTF.

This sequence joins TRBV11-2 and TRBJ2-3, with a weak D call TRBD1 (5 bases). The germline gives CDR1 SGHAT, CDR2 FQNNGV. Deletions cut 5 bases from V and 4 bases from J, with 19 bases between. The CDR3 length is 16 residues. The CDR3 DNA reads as TGTGCCAGCAGCCCCGCTGCCGGTCTCAGGGCAGATACGCAGTATTTT. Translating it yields CASSPAAGLRADTQYF.

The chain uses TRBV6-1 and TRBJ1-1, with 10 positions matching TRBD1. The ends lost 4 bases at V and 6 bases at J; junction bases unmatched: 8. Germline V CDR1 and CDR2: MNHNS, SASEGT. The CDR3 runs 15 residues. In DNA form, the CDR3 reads TGTGCCAGCAGTGGGCAGACAGGGGGCAATTCTGAAGCTTTCTTT. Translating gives CASSGQTGGNSEAFF.

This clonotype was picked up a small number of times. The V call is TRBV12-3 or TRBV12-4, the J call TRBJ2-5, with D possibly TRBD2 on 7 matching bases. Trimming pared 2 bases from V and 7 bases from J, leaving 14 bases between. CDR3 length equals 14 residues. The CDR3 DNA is TGTGCCAGCAGTTTATCCGGGGGGCCCGGGACCCAGTACTTC. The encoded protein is CASSLSGGPGTQYF.

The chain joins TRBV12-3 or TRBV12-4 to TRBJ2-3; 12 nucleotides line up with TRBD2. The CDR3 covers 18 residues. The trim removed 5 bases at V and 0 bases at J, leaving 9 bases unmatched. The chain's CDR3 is CASSPGLAGPLSTDTQYF. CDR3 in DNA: TGTGCCAGCAGTCCCGGACTAGCGGGGCCTCTTAGCACAGATACGCAGTATTTT.

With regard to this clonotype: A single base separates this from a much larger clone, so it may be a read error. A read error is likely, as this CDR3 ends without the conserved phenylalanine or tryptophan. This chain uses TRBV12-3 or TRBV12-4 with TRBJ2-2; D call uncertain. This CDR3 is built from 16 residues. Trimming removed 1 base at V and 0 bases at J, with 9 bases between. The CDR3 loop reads CASSLGNRANTGELFS. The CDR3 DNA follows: TGTGCCAGCAGTTTAGGGAATCGTGCGAACACCGGGGAGCTGTTTTCT.